This T cell receptor (beta chain) stems from a study of control samples from healthy donors and cancer patients. Data came from immunoSEQ multiplex PCR; TCRdb stores just in-frame clones and leaves some out. The sample lists 100,000 to 150,000 clones, under 90% occurring once. The CDR3 runs 13 residues. With 2 bases removed from V and 9 bases from J, the gap between germline ends came to 8 bases. CDR1 and CDR2 from the germline V gene are MRHNA and SNTAGT. This clone was seen once. The TCR originated in a man aged 45-60 years with head and neck cancer. The chain uses TRBV6-4 and TRBJ1-6; D perhaps matches TRBD1 (5 bases). Sequenced material: PBMCs. CDR3 sequence reads: CASSDHGGSPLHF. In nucleotides, the CDR3 is TGTGCCAGCAGTGACCACGGGGGTTCACCCCTCCACTTT.